These 9 T cell receptor beta chains share one sample of origin, sequenced in a study of technical replicates of blood from a few donors (dated by TCRdb to the late 2010s). Libraries were constructed by the immunoSEQ multiplex PCR assay. The source is immuneACCESS, and TCRdb retained only in-frame sequences with V and J called. Part of the clones is not carried over; for the studies checked, unresolved V genes explain less than half of this, and the remainder is unexplained. For this sample there are tens of thousands of clones; about 97% appear just once. The leading ten clones occupy roughly 0.25% of the sample. The sequenced material came from T cells isolated from PBMCs. The source of these receptors is a human donor in good health.

The chain combines TRBV5-8 with TRBJ2-2; D is possibly TRBD1 (6 bases). The germline gives CDR1 SGHTS, CDR2 YDEGEE. Trimming left V 2 bases short and J 10 bases short, with 9 bases between. CDR3 size: 12 residues. CDR3 DNA sequence: TGTGCCAGCAGCTTTGAGGGGGAGGAGCTGTTTTTT. Its protein is CASSFEGEELFF.

V and J are TRBV27 and TRBJ1-3; D not certain. The CDR3 has 14 amino acids. V gave up 5 bases and J gave up 7 bases, with 15 bases separating them. The germline CDR1 and CDR2 sequences are MNHEY and SMNVEV (reference sequence). CDR3 loop: CASSSEGPGNTIYF. In DNA form, the CDR3 reads TGTGCCAGCAGTAGTGAAGGGCCGGGGAACACCATATATTTT.

J is TRBJ1-4 and V is TRBV28; possible D gene TRBD1, 5 bases. The CDR3 is made up of 18 amino acids. The germline V and J ends were trimmed by 0 bases and 0 bases, with 14 bases remaining between them. Germline V gene data show CDR1 as MDHEN and CDR2 as SYDVKM. The CDR3 sequence: CASSLWGLGPTTNEKLFF. CDR3 DNA sequence: TGTGCCAGCAGTTTATGGGGACTAGGGCCAACAACTAATGAAAAACTGTTTTTT.

The chain has TRBV7-2 and TRBJ1-2; no clear D. The germline CDR1 and CDR2 sequences are SGHTA and FQGNSA. The CDR3 covers 15 residues. The ends were cut back, 5 bases at V and 1 base at J, with 14 bases in the middle. CDR3: CASSPPSQSNYGYTF. The CDR3 nucleotides read TGTGCCAGCAGCCCTCCGAGTCAAAGTAACTATGGCTACACCTTC.

The chain recombines TRBV4-3 with TRBJ1-4; D might be TRBD1 (6 bases). This CDR3 is 14 amino acids long. Germline assignment: CDR1 LGHNA and CDR2 YSLEER. V was shortened by 4 bases and J by 7 bases, with 13 bases between the two germline ends. This CDR3 is CASSPGTRIEKLFF. The CDR3 DNA reads as TGCGCCAGCAGCCCCGGGACAAGGATTGAAAAACTGTTTTTT.

This clone was observed a handful of times. The chain has TRBV5-1 and TRBJ2-6; a possible D gene is TRBD1 (6 bases). Germline assignment: CDR1 SGHRS and CDR2 YFSETQ. The CDR3 has 16 residues. V gave up 1 base and J gave up 6 bases, with 14 bases separating them. The CDR3 nucleotides read TGCGCCAGCAGCTTGAATGGGGGCATGGTGGCCAACGTCCTGACTTTC. Translating it yields CASSLNGGMVANVLTF.

The chain is built from TRBV15 and TRBJ1-2, with D unclear. The germline V gene encodes CDR1 LNHNV and CDR2 YYDKDF (reference sequence). V was clipped by 0 bases and J by 6 bases, with 11 bases between them. The CDR3 runs to 14 residues. This chain's CDR3 is CATSREFRVHGYTF. The DNA for the CDR3 is TGTGCCACCAGCAGAGAGTTCCGCGTCCATGGCTACACCTTC.

The chain has TRBV6-1 and TRBJ2-5; unclear D gene. Trimming removed 1 base at V and 0 bases at J, with 6 bases between. CDR1 and CDR2 from the germline V gene are MNHNS and SASEGT. This CDR3 has 14 residues. The CDR3 DNA reads as TGTGCCAGCAGTGAAGGACGGGACCAAGAGACCCAGTACTTC. This encodes CASSEGRDQETQYF.

This rearrangement joins TRBV13 to TRBJ2-1; weak D call: TRBD2 (6 bases). The CDR3 runs to 13 residues. CDR1 is PRHDT, CDR2 FYEKMQ, per germline (reference sequence). V was trimmed by 5 bases and J by 7 bases, leaving 12 bases between them. The CDR3 protein is CASSAGLGNEQFF. DNA of the CDR3: TGTGCCAGCAGCGCGGGGTTAGGAAATGAGCAGTTCTTC.